A selection of T cell receptor beta chains follows, all from one sample in a study of blood T cell repertoires in COVID-19. Produced via immunoSEQ multiplex PCR; TCRdb's table is partial and in-frame only. The table has a few hundred thousand clones, roughly 80% seen once; the top ten hold around 3.5%. Sample: peripheral blood. The receptors come from a woman aged 18-29 years with acute or convalescent COVID-19. CDR3s include the opening cysteine and the closing phenylalanine or tryptophan. A D gene is named only where the DNA matches it firmly. Not every row has a clone size; where given, it reads once, few, many or a size class.

TRBJ1-2,.,TRBV2,.,TGTGCCAGCAGGGAGCCATACTATGGCTACACCTTC,CASREPYYGYTF
TRBJ2-5,.,TRBV5-1,.,TGCGCCAGCACCGGACGGGGTATGGCGGGCATACAAGAGACCCAGTACTTC,CASTGRGMAGIQETQYF
TRBJ2-7,TRBD2,TRBV6-6,.,TGTGCCAGCAGTCCACGCACGTCTTTAGCGGGAGCAGTAGACGAGCAGTACTTC,CASSPRTSLAGAVDEQYF
TRBJ2-5,TRBD2,TRBV7-9,once,TGTGCCAGCAGCTTAGACGGGAGGCCTACAGAGACCCAGTACTTC,CASSLDGRPTETQYF
TRBJ1-5,.,TRBV30,.,TGTGCCTGGAGTGCGGGACTACCTTATCAGCCCCAGCATTTT,CAWSAGLPYQPQHF
TRBJ2-1,.,TRBV20-1,.,TGCAGTGCTAGTCTGGTGGGAGTCTCCTACAATGAGCAGTTCTTC,CSASLVGVSYNEQFF
TRBJ1-5,TRBD1,TRBV27,.,TGTGCCAGCAGTTTATTCGCAGGGGGCAACCAGCCCCAGCATTTT,CASSLFAGGNQPQHF
TRBJ1-1,TRBD1,TRBV6-2/TRBV6-3,.,TGTGCCAGCAGTTACTCGAAGGGACAGGGGAACACTGAAGCTTTCTTT,CASSYSKGQGNTEAFF
TRBJ1-2,.,TRBV28,.,TGTGCCAGCAGGCCAACAGGGACCTTCGGTGGCTACACCTTC,CASRPTGTFGGYTF
TRBJ2-3,TRBD2,TRBV6-5,.,TGTGCCAGCAGTTACGCGGGAGGTCAGTATTTT,CASSYAGGQYF
TRBJ1-5,.,TRBV10-2,.,TGCGCCAGCAGTCGACAGGAAAATCAGCCCCAGCATTTT,CASSRQENQPQHF
TRBJ2-7,.,TRBV9,.,TGTGCCAGCAGCGTAGGCCCAGCAGGGGCCTACGAGCAGTACTTC,CASSVGPAGAYEQYF
TRBJ2-1,TRBD2,TRBV6-1,.,TGTGCCAGCAGTGAAGGCCTAGCGGAGTACAATGAGCAGTTCTTC,CASSEGLAEYNEQFF
TRBJ1-6,TRBD1,TRBV30,.,TGTGCCTGGAGTGTTCTGGGACAGGGTAGCTCCTATAATTCACCCCTCCACTTT,CAWSVLGQGSSYNSPLHF
TRBJ2-7,TRBD2,TRBV10-2,.,TGCGCCAGCAGCTTAGCGGGAGACTACGAGCAGTACTTC,CASSLAGDYEQYF
TRBJ2-7,.,TRBV4-3,.,TGCGCCAGCAGCCAAGATTCTCTCAGCTACGAGCAGTACTTC,CASSQDSLSYEQYF
TRBJ1-1,TRBD1,TRBV9,few,TGTGCCAGCAGCGTAGTAACAGGGGCAGAAGCTTTCTTT,CASSVVTGAEAFF
TRBJ2-5,.,TRBV21-1,.,TGTGCCAGCAGCAAAGCGCTCCGGGATCGTCTGTGGGAGACCCAGTACTTC,CASSKALRDRLWETQYF
TRBJ2-1,TRBD2,TRBV7-6,.,TGTGCCAGCAGCTTAGTACTAGCGGGAGGGCCAGGGTACAATGAGCAGTTCTTC,CASSLVLAGGPGYNEQFF
TRBJ1-1,TRBD1,TRBV7-9,few,TGTGCCAGCAGCTCTGGGACAGTGAACACTGAAGCTTTCTTT,CASSSGTVNTEAFF
TRBJ1-1,.,TRBV30,.,TGTGCCTGGAGTGTATATCTCCCGGACACTGTGAACACTGAAGCTTTCTTT,CAWSVYLPDTVNTEAFF
TRBJ2-7,TRBD2,TRBV11-3,.,TGTGCCAGCAGCCGGACTAGCGGGAGTGGAGAGCAGTACTTC,CASSRTSGSGEQYF
TRBJ2-3,.,TRBV7-2,.,TGTGCCAGCAGCTTACTGCGGGGCGATACGCAGTATTTT,CASSLLRGDTQYF
TRBJ1-3,TRBD1,TRBV15,.,TGTGCCACCAGCCGGCCGAGGGGGCAGAACGGAAACACCATATATTTT,CATSRPRGQNGNTIYF
TRBJ1-2,TRBD1,TRBV3-1/TRBV3-2,.,TGTGCCAGCAGCCGACAGGGTAATGGCTACACCTTC,CASSRQGNGYTF
TRBJ2-1,TRBD2,TRBV25-1,.,TGTGCCCCGGAGAGGTGGGAGGGCCTCTTCAATGAGCAGTTCTTC,CAPERWEGLFNEQFF
TRBJ1-2,TRBD1,TRBV6-1,.,TGTGCCAGCAGTGACGGACAGGGTAATAGCTACACCTTC,CASSDGQGNSYTF
TRBJ1-1,TRBD1,TRBV7-3,once,TGTGCCAGCAGCTTAGCAGGGGGACAGGGTACCACTGAAGCTTTCTTT,CASSLAGGQGTTEAFF
TRBJ2-7,.,TRBV19,.,TGTGCCAGTAGCTCCGCCGGGCGGGGCCACACCGACGAGCAGTACTTC,CASSSAGRGHTDEQYF
TRBJ1-5,.,TRBV19,few,TGTGCCAGTAGTACACAGGGTAATCAGCCCCAGCATTTT,CASSTQGNQPQHF
TRBJ2-3,TRBD2,TRBV7-8,.,TGTGCCAGCATATGGCGGCTAACGAGCGGGAAGAGAACCACAGATACGCAGTATTTT,CASIWRLTSGKRTTDTQYF
TRBJ1-3,.,TRBV6-5,.,TGTGCCAGCAGTTACACGGGGGGCGCTGGAAACACCATATATTTT,CASSYTGGAGNTIYF
TRBJ2-7,TRBD2,TRBV28,.,TGTGCCAGCAGTCTACCGACTAGCGGCGCCTACGAGCAGTACTTC,CASSLPTSGAYEQYF
TRBJ2-7,TRBD2,TRBV6-2/TRBV6-3,few,TGTGCCAGCAGCCCTAGCGGGAGGAGCTCCTACGAGCAGTACTTC,CASSPSGRSSYEQYF
TRBJ2-1,TRBD2,TRBV7-9,.,TGTGCCAGCAGCTTAGGACTAGCTGACAATGAGCAGTTCTTC,CASSLGLADNEQFF
TRBJ1-6,.,TRBV14,.,TGTGCCAGCAGCCTAGCCCCTCGGCACAATGTCCTCCACTTT,CASSLAPRHNVLHF
TRBJ2-7,TRBD2,TRBV15,.,TGTGCCACCAGCAGAGATGCGTTGGGGGGAATTATAGCGGGAGGCAGCTACGAGCAGTACTTC,CATSRDALGGIIAGGSYEQYF
TRBJ1-1,.,TRBV10-1,.,TGCGCCAGCAGTGACAGGGTGAAGGCTGAAGCTTTCTTT,CASSDRVKAEAFF
TRBJ2-3,.,TRBV7-8,once,TGTGCCAGCAGCTTAAAGGGAGTGAGCACAGATACGCAGTATTTT,CASSLKGVSTDTQYF
TRBJ2-7,TRBD2,TRBV4-3,once,TGCGCCAGCAGCCAAGATATAGCGGGAAACTCCTACGAGCAGTACTTC,CASSQDIAGNSYEQYF
TRBJ1-2,.,TRBV20-1,.,TGCAGTGCTGGGGGGGGTTACGGCTACACCTTC,CSAGGGYGYTF
TRBJ2-5,.,TRBV18,.,TGTGCCAGCTCACCACCGTCCAGTCAAGAGACCCAGTACTTC,CASSPPSSQETQYF
TRBJ2-7,TRBD2,TRBV4-3,.,TGCGCCAGCAGCCAATATAGCGGGAGTTACGAGCAGTACTTC,CASSQYSGSYEQYF
TRBJ2-3,TRBD2,TRBV6-2/TRBV6-3,.,TGTGCCAGCAGTTACCAGCGGGAGCTCGATACGCAGTATTTT,CASSYQRELDTQYF
TRBJ2-7,.,TRBV2,once,TGTGCCAGCACCCGGGAGACCGGGCCCTACGAGCAGTACTTC,CASTRETGPYEQYF